This T cell receptor beta chain was observed in a study of Graves' ophthalmopathy and Graves' hyperthyroidism. General study results and limits: Blood samples also showed most expanded thyroid clonotypes exceeding 0.001 frequency.

Hyperthyroidism patients, aged 18 to 65, were newly diagnosed, under 2 months' duration. Amplification targeted the TCR beta CDR3 regions, with RNA transcripts as the source material. First-round RT-PCR used HTBI primers; second-round multiplex PCR followed. TCRdb reanalysed the multiplex PCR reads using MiXCR and keeps one entry per CDR3 protein. The sample carries about 620,000 distinct CDR3 sequences, about 20% recorded once. Ten or more counts support this clonotype. Its specificity is not known. The sequence came from a woman under 30 with stable Graves' hyperthyroidism. Some clones in this sample may be carry-over from other donors' samples. Sequencing input: peripheral blood.

The CDR3 is CASSLVLTSGGRNLSYEQYF. The CDR3 DNA follows: TGTGCCAGCAGCTTAGTTCTGACTAGCGGGGGCCGTAATCTGTCCTACGAGCAGTACTTC. J is TRBJ2-7 and V is TRBV11-2; 12 nucleotides line up with TRBD2. Germline V CDR1 and CDR2: SGHAT, FQNNGV. This CDR3 region has 20 residues. J was trimmed by 1 base and V by 1 base; bases with no gene match: 14.